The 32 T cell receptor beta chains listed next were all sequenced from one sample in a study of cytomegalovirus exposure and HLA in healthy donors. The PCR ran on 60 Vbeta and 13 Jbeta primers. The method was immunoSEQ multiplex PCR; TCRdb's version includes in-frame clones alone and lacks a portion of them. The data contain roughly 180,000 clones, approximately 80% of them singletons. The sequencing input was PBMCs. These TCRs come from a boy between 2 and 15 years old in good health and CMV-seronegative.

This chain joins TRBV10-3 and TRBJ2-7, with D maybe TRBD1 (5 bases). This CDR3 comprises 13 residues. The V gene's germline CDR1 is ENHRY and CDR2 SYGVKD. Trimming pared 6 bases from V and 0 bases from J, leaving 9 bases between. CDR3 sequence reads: CAISETGSYEQYF. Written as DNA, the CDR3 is TGTGCCATCAGCGAAACAGGCTCCTACGAGCAGTACTTC.

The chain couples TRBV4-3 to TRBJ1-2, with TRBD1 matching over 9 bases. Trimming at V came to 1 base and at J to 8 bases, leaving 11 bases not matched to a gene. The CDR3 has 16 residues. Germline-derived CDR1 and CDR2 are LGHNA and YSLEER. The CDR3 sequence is CASSQVVRDRVGGYTF. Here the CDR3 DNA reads TGCGCCAGCAGCCAAGTCGTAAGGGACAGGGTGGGAGGCTACACCTTC.

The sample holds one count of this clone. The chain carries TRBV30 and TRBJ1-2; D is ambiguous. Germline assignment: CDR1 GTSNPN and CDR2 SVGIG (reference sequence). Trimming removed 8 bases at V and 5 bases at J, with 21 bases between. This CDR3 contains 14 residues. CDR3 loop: CARRPREGYYGYTF. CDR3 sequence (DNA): TGTGCCAGGCGCCCCCGGGAAGGGTATTATGGCTACACCTTC. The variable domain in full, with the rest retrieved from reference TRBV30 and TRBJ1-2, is SQTIHQWPATLVQPVGSPLSLECTVEGTSNPNLYWYRQAAGRGLQLLFYSVGIGQISSEVPQNLSASRPQDRQFILSSKKLLLSDSGFYLCARRPREGYYGYTFGSGTRLTVV.

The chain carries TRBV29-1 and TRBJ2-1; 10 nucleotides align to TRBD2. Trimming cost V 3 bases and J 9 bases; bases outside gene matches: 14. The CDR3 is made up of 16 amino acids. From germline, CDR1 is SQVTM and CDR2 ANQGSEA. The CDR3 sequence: CSVDGGASGGRGEQFF. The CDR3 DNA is TGCAGCGTTGATGGGGGGGCTAGCGGGGGAAGGGGTGAGCAGTTCTTC.

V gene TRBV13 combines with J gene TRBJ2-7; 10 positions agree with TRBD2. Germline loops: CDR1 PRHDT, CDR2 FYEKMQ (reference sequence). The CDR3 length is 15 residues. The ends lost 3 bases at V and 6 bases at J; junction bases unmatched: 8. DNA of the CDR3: TGTGCCAGCAGCTTCCCTAGCGGGAGCTCAACCGAGCAGTACTTC. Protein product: CASSFPSGSSTEQYF. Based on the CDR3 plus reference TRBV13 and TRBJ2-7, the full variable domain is AAGVIQSPRHLIKEKRETATLKCYPIPRHDTVYWYQQGPGQDPQFLISFYEKMQSDKGSIPDRFSAQQFSDYHSELNMSSLELGDSALYFCASSFPSGSSTEQYFGPGTRLTVT.

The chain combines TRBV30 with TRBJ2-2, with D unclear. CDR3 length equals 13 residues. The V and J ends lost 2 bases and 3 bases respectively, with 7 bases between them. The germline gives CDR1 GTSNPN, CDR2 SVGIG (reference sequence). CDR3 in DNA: TGTGCCTGGAGTCCAAGAGACACCGGGGAGCTGTTTTTT. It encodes CAWSPRDTGELFF.

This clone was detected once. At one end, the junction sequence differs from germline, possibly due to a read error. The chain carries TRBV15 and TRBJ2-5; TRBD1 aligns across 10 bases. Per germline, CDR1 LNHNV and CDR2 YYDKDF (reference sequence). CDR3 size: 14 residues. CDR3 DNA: TGTGCCACCAGCGGAGACAGGGGGCTCGAGACCCAGTACTTC. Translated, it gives CATSGDRGLETQYF.

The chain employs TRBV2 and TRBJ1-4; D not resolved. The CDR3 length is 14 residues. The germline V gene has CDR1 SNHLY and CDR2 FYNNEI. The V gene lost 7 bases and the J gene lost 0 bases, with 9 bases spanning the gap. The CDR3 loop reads CASMGRSTNEKLFF. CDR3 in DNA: TGTGCCAGCATGGGCCGGTCAACTAATGAAAAACTGTTTTTT.

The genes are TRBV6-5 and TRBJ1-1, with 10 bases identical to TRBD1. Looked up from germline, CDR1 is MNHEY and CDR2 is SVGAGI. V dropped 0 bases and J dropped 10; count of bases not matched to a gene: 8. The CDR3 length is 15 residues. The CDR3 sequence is CASSYSRTGGSGAFF. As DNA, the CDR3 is TGTGCCAGCAGTTACTCACGGACAGGGGGTAGTGGAGCTTTCTTT.

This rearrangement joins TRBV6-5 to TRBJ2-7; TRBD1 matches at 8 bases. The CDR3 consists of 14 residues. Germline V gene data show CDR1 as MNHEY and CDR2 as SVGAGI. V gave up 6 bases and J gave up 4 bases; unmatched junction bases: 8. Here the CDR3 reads CASRPRQGLYEQYF. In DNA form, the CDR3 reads TGTGCCAGCAGGCCCCGACAGGGGTTATACGAGCAGTACTTC.

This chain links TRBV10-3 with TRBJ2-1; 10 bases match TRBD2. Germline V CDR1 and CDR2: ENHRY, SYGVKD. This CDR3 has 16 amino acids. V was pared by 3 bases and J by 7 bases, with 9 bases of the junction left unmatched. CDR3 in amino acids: CAISDRSKTSGNEQFF. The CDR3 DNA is TGTGCCATCAGTGATCGGTCTAAGACTAGCGGGAATGAGCAGTTCTTC.

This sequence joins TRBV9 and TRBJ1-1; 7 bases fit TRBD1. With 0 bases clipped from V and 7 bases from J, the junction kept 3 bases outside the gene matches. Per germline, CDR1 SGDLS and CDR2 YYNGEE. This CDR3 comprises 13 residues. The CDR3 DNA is TGTGCCAGCAGCGTAGAGGGGGACAGTGAAGCTTTCTTT. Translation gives CASSVEGDSEAFF.

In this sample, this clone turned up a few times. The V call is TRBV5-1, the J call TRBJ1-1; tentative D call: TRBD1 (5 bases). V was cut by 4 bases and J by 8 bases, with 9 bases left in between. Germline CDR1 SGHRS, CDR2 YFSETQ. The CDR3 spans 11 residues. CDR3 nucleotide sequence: TGCGCCAGCAGCCAAGGACAAGAAGCTTTCTTT. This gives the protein CASSQGQEAFF.

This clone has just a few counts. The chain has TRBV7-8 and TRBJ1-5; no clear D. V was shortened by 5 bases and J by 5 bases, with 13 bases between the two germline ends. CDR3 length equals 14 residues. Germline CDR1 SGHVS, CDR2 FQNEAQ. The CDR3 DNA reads TGTGCCAGCAGCACCTCAGGAGGTTATCAGCCCCAGCATTTT. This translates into CASSTSGGYQPQHF.

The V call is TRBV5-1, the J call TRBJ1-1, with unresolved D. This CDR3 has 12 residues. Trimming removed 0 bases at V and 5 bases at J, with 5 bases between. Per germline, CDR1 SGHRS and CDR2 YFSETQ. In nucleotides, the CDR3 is TGCGCCAGCAGCTTGGGGAGGACTGAAGCTTTCTTT. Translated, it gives CASSLGRTEAFF. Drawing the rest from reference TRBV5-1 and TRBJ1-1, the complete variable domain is KAGVTQTPRYLIKTRGQQVTLSCSPISGHRSVSWYQQTPGQGLQFLFEYFSETQRNKGNFPGRFSGRQFSNSRSEMNVSTLELGDSALYLCASSLGRTEAFFGQGTRLTVV.

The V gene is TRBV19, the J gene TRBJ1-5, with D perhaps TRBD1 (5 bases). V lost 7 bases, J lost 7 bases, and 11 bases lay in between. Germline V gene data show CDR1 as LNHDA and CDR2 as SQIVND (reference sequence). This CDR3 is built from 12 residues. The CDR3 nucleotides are TGTGCCAGTAATTCAGGGCAACAGCCCCAGCATTTT. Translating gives CASNSGQQPQHF.

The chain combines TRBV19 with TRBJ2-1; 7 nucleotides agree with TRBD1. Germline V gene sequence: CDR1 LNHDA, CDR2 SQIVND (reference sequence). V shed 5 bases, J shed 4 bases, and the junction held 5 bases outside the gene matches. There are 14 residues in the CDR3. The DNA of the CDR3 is TGTGCCAGTAGTGCCGGCAGGGGGTACAATGAGCAGTTCTTC. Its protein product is CASSAGRGYNEQFF.

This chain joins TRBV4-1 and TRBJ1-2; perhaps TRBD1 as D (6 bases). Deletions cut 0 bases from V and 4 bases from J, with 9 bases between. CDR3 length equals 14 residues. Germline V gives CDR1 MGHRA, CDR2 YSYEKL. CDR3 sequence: CASSQEQGVYGYTF. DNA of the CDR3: TGCGCCAGCAGCCAAGAACAGGGCGTCTATGGCTACACCTTC.

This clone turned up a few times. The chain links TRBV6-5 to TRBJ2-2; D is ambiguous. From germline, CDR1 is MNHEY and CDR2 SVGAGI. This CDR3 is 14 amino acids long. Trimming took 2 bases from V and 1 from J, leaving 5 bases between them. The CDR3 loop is CASSYRENTGELFF. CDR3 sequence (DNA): TGTGCCAGCAGTTACAGAGAGAACACCGGGGAGCTGTTTTTT.

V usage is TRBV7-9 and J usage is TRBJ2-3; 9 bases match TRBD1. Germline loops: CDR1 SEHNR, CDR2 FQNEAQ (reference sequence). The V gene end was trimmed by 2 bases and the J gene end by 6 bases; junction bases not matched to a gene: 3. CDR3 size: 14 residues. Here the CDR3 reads CASSLRTGVDTQYF. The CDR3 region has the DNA TGTGCCAGCAGCTTAAGGACAGGGGTCGATACGCAGTATTTT. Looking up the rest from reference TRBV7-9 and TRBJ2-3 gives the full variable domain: DTGVSQNPRHKITKRGQNVTFRCDPISEHNRLYWYRQTLGQGPEFLTYFQNEAQLEKSRLLSDRFSAERPKGSFSTLEIQRTEQGDSAMYLCASSLRTGVDTQYFGPGTRLTVL.

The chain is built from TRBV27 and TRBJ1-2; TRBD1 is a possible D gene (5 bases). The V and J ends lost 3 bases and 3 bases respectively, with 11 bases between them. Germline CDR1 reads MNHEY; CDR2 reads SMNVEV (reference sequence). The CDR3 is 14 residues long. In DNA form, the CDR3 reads TGTGCCAGCAGTTTTGGGGGGTCGCACTATGGCTACACCTTC. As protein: CASSFGGSHYGYTF.

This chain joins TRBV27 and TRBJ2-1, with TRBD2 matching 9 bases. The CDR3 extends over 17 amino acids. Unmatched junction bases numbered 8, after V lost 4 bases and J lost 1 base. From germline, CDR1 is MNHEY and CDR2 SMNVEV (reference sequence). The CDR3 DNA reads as TGTGCCAGCAGTTCCCCCGGCGCGGGGGGGTCCTACAATGAGCAGTTCTTC. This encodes CASSSPGAGGSYNEQFF.

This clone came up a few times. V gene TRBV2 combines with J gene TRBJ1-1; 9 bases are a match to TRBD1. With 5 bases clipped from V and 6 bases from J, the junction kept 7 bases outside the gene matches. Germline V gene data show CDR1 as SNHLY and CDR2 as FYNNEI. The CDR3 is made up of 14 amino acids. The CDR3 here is CASSPGTGLAEAFF. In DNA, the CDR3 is TGTGCCAGCAGTCCCGGGACAGGGCTCGCTGAAGCTTTCTTT.

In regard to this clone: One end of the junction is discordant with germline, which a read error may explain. CDR3 nucleotides: TGTGCCAGCAGTTTAGGTGGACTAGCGGGAGTTAACGAGCAGTACTTC. This gives the protein CASSLGGLAGVNEQYF. The chain has TRBV7-9 and TRBJ2-5, with 13 nucleotides matching TRBD2. The tail of the sequence fits TRBJ2-7 better, so the J call may be wrong. The germline V gene encodes CDR1 SEHNR and CDR2 FQNEAQ (reference sequence). CDR3 length: 16 amino acids.

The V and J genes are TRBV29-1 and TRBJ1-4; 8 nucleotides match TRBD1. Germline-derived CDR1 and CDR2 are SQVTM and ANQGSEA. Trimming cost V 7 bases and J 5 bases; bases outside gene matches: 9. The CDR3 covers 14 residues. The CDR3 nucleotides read TGCAGCGCGCTGCCCCAGGGGGCGAATGAAAAACTGTTTTTT. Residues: CSALPQGANEKLFF.

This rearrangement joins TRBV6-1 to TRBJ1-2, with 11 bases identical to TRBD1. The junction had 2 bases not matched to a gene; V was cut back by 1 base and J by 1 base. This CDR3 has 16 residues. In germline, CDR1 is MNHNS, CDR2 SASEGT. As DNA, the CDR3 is TGTGCCAGCAGTGAAGGCGGGACAGGGGGTAACTATGGCTACACCTTC. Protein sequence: CASSEGGTGGNYGYTF.

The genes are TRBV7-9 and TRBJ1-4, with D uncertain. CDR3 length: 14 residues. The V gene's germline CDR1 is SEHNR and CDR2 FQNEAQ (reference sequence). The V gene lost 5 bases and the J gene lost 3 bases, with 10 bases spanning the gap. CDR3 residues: CASSPGVPNEKLFF. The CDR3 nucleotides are TGTGCCAGCAGCCCGGGTGTTCCTAATGAAAAACTGTTTTTT.

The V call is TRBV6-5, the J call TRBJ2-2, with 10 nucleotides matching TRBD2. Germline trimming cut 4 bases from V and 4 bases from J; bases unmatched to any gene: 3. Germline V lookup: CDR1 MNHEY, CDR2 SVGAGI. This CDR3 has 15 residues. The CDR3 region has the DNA TGTGCCAGCAGTTGGACTAGCGGCCCCACCGGGGAGCTGTTTTTT. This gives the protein CASSWTSGPTGELFF.

For the CDR3, the DNA is TGTGCCAGCAGTTTCGGTCCAGGGGAATATGGCTACACCTTC. Translating it yields CASSFGPGEYGYTF. V and J are TRBV27 and TRBJ1-2; possible D gene TRBD1, 6 bases. This CDR3 spans 14 amino acids. CDR1 and CDR2 (germline): MNHEY, SMNVEV (reference sequence). V gave up 3 bases and J gave up 5 bases, with 13 bases separating them.

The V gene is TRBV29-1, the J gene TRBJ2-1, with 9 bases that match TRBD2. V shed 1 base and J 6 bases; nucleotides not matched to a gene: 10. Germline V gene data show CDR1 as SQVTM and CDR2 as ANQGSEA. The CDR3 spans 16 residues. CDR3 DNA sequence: TGCAGCGTTGAAGTTGCGTCTAGCGGGAACCCCAATGAGCAGTTCTTC. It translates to CSVEVASSGNPNEQFF.

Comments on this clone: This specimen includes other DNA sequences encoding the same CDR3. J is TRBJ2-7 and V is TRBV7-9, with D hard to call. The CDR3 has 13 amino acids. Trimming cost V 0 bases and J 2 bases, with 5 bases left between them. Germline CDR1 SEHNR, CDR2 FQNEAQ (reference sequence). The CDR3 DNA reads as TGTGCCAGCAGCTTAGCCGGTGCCTACGAGCAGTACTTC. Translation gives CASSLAGAYEQYF.

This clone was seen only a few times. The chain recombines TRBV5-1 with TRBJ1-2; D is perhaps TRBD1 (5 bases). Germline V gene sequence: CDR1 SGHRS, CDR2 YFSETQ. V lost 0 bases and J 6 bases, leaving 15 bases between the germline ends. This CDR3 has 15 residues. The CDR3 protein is CASSLGQGARDGYTF. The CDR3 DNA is TGCGCCAGCAGCTTGGGGCAGGGCGCCAGGGATGGCTACACCTTC.